This section outlines one T cell receptor (beta chain) sequence together with its context. Antigen: not known. This CDR3 has 14 amino acids. Germline V gene data show CDR1 as MGHDK and CDR2 as SYGVNS. The junction had 6 bases not matched to a gene; V was cut back by 2 bases and J by 6 bases. Nominal health characterized the donors when sampled, though unrecorded immune exposures were likely. The sample comes from a study of cytomegalovirus exposure and HLA in healthy donors. Study findings and constraints: Accurate predictions that matched the HLA-A and HLA-B alleles of most subjects were reportedly made from TCR beta sequences. When analyzed later, a missense DCLRE1C variant was found to be linked to TCR beta V- and J-gene trimming.

The PCR was carried out with 60 Vbeta primers and 13 Jbeta primers. The table came from immunoSEQ multiplex PCR; TCRdb's copy has only in-frame clones and leaves some out. The sample lists around 130,000 clones; just over 75% were seen once. The chain employs TRBV25-1 and TRBJ2-7, with 8 bases that match TRBD2. This clonotype was sampled from a woman aged 45-65 years in good health and CMV-seronegative. Material for sequencing was PBMCs. The CDR3 reads CASSEPGGGLEQYF. CDR3 in DNA: TGTGCCAGCAGTGAACCGGGAGGGGGACTCGAGCAGTACTTC.